The rows below give T cell receptor beta chains drawn from one sample of a study of technical replicates of blood from a handful of donors. Method: immunoSEQ multiplex PCR; TCRdb's copy keeps in-frame clones and lacks some. This sample carries some 100,000 clones, over 95% of them seen once, and the ten largest clones take over 0.2%. Input material: T cells isolated from PBMCs. The source is a human donor in good health. Both conserved end residues are part of each CDR3. The order of the fields is D gene, V gene, J gene, clone size, CDR3 DNA, CDR3 protein. D genes are given only for firm matches. Clone size is not always given. Where it is, it says once, few, many or a class for expanded clones.

-	TRBV5-4	TRBJ1-3	-	TGTGCCAGCAGCTCAGGGGAAGATTTCTCTGGAAACACCATATATTTT	CASSSGEDFSGNTIYF
-	TRBV6-1	TRBJ2-7	once	TGTGCCAGCTGTGCGGCCTACGAGCAGTACTTC	CASCAAYEQYF
TRBD1	TRBV6-4	TRBJ2-2	-	TGTGCCAGCAGTGACCGGACAGGATCGAGAACCGGGGAGCTGTTTTTT	CASSDRTGSRTGELFF
TRBD2	TRBV28	TRBJ2-1	-	TGTGCCAGCAGTGGGACTAGTGTAGAGCAGTTCTTC	CASSGTSVEQFF
-	TRBV7-8	TRBJ1-1	-	TGTGCCAGCAGCTTACATCCCAACACTGAAGCTTTCTTT	CASSLHPNTEAFF
-	TRBV19	TRBJ1-5	once	TGTGCCAGTAGTATAGCACAGATGAGCAATCAGCCCCAGCATTTT	CASSIAQMSNQPQHF
TRBD2	TRBV13	TRBJ2-2	-	TGTGCCAGCAGCTTAAGCGGGGGAGCCGGGGAGCTGTTTTTT	CASSLSGGAGELFF
-	TRBV5-1	TRBJ1-1	-	TGCGCCAGCAGTCCGCCGGGGGGAGGCACTGAAGCTTTCTTT	CASSPPGGGTEAFF
-	TRBV15	TRBJ2-1	-	TGTGCCACCAGCAGAGATTCGGGCCGTGGGGCCTATGAGCAGTTCTTC	CATSRDSGRGAYEQFF
TRBD1	TRBV7-6	TRBJ1-1	-	TGTGCCAGCAGCTTACAGGGGGCGAACACTGAAGCTTTCTTT	CASSLQGANTEAFF
TRBD2	TRBV6-1	TRBJ2-3	-	TGTGCCGCCTGCGGGGGGACTAGCACAGATACGCAGTATTTT	CAACGGTSTDTQYF
-	TRBV27	TRBJ2-7	once	TGTGCCAGCAAGATAATGGTTAGCTCCTACGAGCAGTACTTC	CASKIMVSSYEQYF
-	TRBV11-2	TRBJ1-4	-	TGTGCCAGCAGCTTAGTTGGAGAGACTAAGAATGAAAAACTGTTTTTT	CASSLVGETKNEKLFF
TRBD2	TRBV7-9	TRBJ2-1	-	TGTGCCAGCCTACGGGCGGGAGGGCCCAATGAGCAGTTCTTC	CASLRAGGPNEQFF
TRBD1	TRBV4-1	TRBJ2-1	-	TGCGCCAGCAGCCAAGGACCCGACAGGGATGAGCAGTTCTTC	CASSQGPDRDEQFF
-	TRBV6-6	TRBJ2-3	-	TGTGCCAGCTCCAGGTCGCCAACAGATACGCAGTATTTT	CASSRSPTDTQYF